These 15 T cell receptor beta chains came from one sample sequenced in a study of T cells in women clearing cervical HPV infection. Sequencing used immunoSEQ multiplex PCR; TCRdb keeps in-frame clones, though not all of them. This listing includes under 45,000 clones. Sequenced input: blood buffy coat. The source is a woman between 18 and 70 years old with a cervical HPV16 infection that either progressed to CIN3+ or cleared (not recorded which).

This clone is deemed medium-sized (0.01 to 0.1%) by its frequency. The read finishes 3 residues shy of the CDR3 end, and the germline J gene is used to complete it. The V call is TRBV10-3, the J call TRBJ2-1; tentatively, D is TRBD1 (6 bases). V lost 9 bases and J lost 6, with 21 bases in between. The germline V gene encodes CDR1 ENHRY and CDR2 SYGVKD. The CDR3 totals 15 residues. The CDR3 protein is CAISSQDSQFNEQFF. The covered CDR3 bases are TGTGCCATTTCGAGTCAGGACAGCCAATTCAATGAG.

For this clone: The read finishes 3 residues shy of the CDR3 end, and the germline J gene is used to complete it. The chain links TRBV7-9 to TRBJ2-3; 7 bases are a match to TRBD2. The CDR3 loop spans 15 amino acids. Germline V CDR1 and CDR2: SEHNR, FQNEAQ (reference sequence). CDR3 residues: CASTPMGLPSQTQYF. Partial CDR3 DNA: TGTGCCAGCACCCCAATGGGACTACCCAGCCAGACG.

Notes on this clone: The DNA ends 3 residues before the CDR3 does, and the rest of the CDR3 is filled in from the germline J gene. The chain employs TRBV7-9 and TRBJ1-4; D is possibly TRBD1 (6 bases). The V and J ends lost 1 base and 8 bases respectively, with 11 bases between them. Germline values: CDR1 SEHNR, CDR2 FQNEAQ (reference sequence). The CDR3 is 14 amino acids. Here the CDR3 reads CASSLEQGREKLFF. The DNA read from the CDR3 is TGTGCCAGCAGCTTAGAGCAGGGGAGGGAAAAA. Filled out from reference TRBV7-9 and TRBJ1-4, the complete variable domain reads DTGVSQNPRHKITKRGQNVTFRCDPISEHNRLYWYRQTLGQGPEFLTYFQNEAQLEKSRLLSDRFSAERPKGSFSTLEIQRTEQGDSAMYLCASSLEQGREKLFFGSGTQLSVL.

By frequency, this clone registers medium-sized. The read is 3 residues too short to cover the CDR3 end, so that end is filled in from the germline J gene. In the same sample, other DNA sequences code for this CDR3. The chain is built from TRBV29-1 and TRBJ2-3; TRBD2 matches at 9 bases. The CDR3 consists of 14 residues. CDR1 and CDR2 (germline): SQVTM, ANQGSEA. The junction had 11 bases not matched to a gene; V was cut back by 7 bases and J by 6 bases. CDR3 sequence reads: CSGLLRGGSDTQYF. Partial CDR3 DNA: TGCAGCGGCCTCTTGCGGGGGGGGTCGGATACG.

A remark on this clone: The sequence runs out 3 residues before the end of the CDR3; the remainder is reconstructed from the germline J gene. The rearrangement joins TRBV6-2 or TRBV6-3 to TRBJ1-3, with a weak D call TRBD1 (5 bases). The germline CDR1 and CDR2 sequences are MNHEY and SVGEGT. This CDR3 spans 16 amino acids. V was cut by 2 bases and J by 4 bases, with 15 bases left in between. The CDR3: CASSYGSQGGGNTIYF. The sequenced CDR3 bases are TGTGCCAGCAGTTACGGATCCCAGGGAGGAGGAAACACC.

As to this clone: The read is 3 residues too short to cover the CDR3 end, so that end is filled in from the germline J gene. The chain uses TRBV19 and TRBJ1-5; 9 bases agree with TRBD1. Germline V gene data show CDR1 as LNHDA and CDR2 as SQIVND (reference sequence). J gave up 3 bases and V 4 bases, and 13 bases lay outside the gene matches. This CDR3 has 18 amino acids. The DNA read from the CDR3 is TGTGCCAGTAGTACGAACCCTCGGGGACAGGGTTACAATCAGCCC. This gives the protein CASSTNPRGQGYNQP. The complete CDR3 protein is CASSTNPRGQGYNQPQHF.

To note about this clone: The read ends 3 residues before the CDR3 terminus; that terminus is restored from the germline J gene. Other DNA variants within this sample encode the same CDR3. The rearrangement links TRBV19 to TRBJ1-2; tentative D call: TRBD1 (5 bases). Trimming removed 7 bases from V and 1 base from J, with 16 bases in between. The germline V gene has CDR1 LNHDA and CDR2 SQIVND (reference sequence). This CDR3 has 15 amino acids. CDR3: CASKQQGGFNYGYTF. Incomplete CDR3 DNA: TGTGCCAGTAAACAGCAGGGAGGATTTAACTATGGC.

About this clone itself: The read stops 3 residues short of the end of the CDR3; the missing end is completed from the germline J gene. The chain is built from TRBV18 and TRBJ2-7, with 7 bases fitting TRBD1. Trimming removed 3 bases from V and 5 bases from J; junction bases left unmatched: 7. The germline CDR1 and CDR2 sequences are KGHSH and LQKENI. The CDR3 is made up of 14 amino acids. The CDR3 loop reads CASSPRTGSNEQYF. Partial CDR3 DNA: TGTGCCAGCTCACCCCGGACAGGTAGCAACGAG.

Notes on this clone: The CDR3 goes on 3 residues after the read ends, and that part is filled in from the germline J gene. The chain links TRBV19 to TRBJ1-2; tentative D call: TRBD1 (5 bases). CDR3 size: 13 residues. Deletions cut 6 bases from V and 5 bases from J, with 13 bases between. Germline CDR1 and CDR2: LNHDA and SQIVND (reference sequence). CDR3 DNA, as far as it was read: TGTGCCAGTAGGAGGGACTTGCAATATGGC. Amino acid sequence: CASRRDLQYG. The whole CDR3 sequence reads CASRRDLQYGYTF.

The CDR3 loop reads CASSSKIDGYGYTF. The covered CDR3 bases are TGTGCCAGCAGCTCAAAGATAGATGGTTATGGC. This chain connects TRBV5-4 to TRBJ1-2, with D unclear. The CDR3 end falls 3 residues outside the read, so it is completed with the germline J gene. The V gene lost 3 bases and the J gene lost 5 bases, with 14 bases spanning the gap. The CDR3 is 14 residues long. Germline CDR1 reads SGHNT; CDR2 reads YYREEE (reference sequence). The full variable domain, in which reference TRBV5-4 and TRBJ1-2 provide the parts outside the CDR3, is ETGVTQSPTHLIKTRGQQVTLRCSSQSGHNTVSWYQQALGQGPQFIFQYYREEENGRGNFPPRFSGLQFPNYSSELNVNALELDDSALYLCASSSKIDGYGYTFGSGTRLTVV.

Points on this clone: The read ends 3 residues shy of where the CDR3 ends; the end is completed using the germline J gene. The V gene is TRBV18, the J gene TRBJ1-6, with 9 positions matching TRBD1. Per the germline V gene, CDR1 is KGHSH and CDR2 is LQKENI. There are 15 residues in the CDR3. Germline trimming cut 2 bases from V and 8 bases from J; bases unmatched to any gene: 4. Here the CDR3 reads CASSPYRGLDSPLHF. CDR3 DNA, as far as it was read: TGTGCCAGCTCACCATACAGGGGGCTGGATTCACCC.

Comments on this clone: The observed sequence ends 3 residues before the CDR3 terminus, with the missing tail filled in from the germline J gene. This chain joins TRBV6-2 or TRBV6-3 and TRBJ2-7, with TRBD2 matching 12 bases. Germline V lookup: CDR1 MNHEY, CDR2 SVGEGT. This CDR3 has 14 amino acids. Trimming cost V 5 bases and J 6 bases; bases outside gene matches: 5. The CDR3 bases that were read are TGTGCCAGCAGTCCCCGACTAGCGGGAGCCGAG. It is translated as CASSPRLAGAE. The whole CDR3 region reads CASSPRLAGAEQYF.

The part of the CDR3 DNA that was read is TGCAGTGCTAGATCGGGACTAGCGGGAGTAGATACG. Its protein product is CSARSGLAGVDT. The complete CDR3 reads CSARSGLAGVDTQYF. J is TRBJ2-3 and V is TRBV20-1; 14 bases map to TRBD2. Read coverage stops 3 residues before the CDR3 terminus; the germline J gene supplies the remainder. This CDR3 spans 15 amino acids. CDR1 and CDR2 from the germline V gene are DFQATT and SNEGSKA (reference sequence). V lost 2 bases and J lost 5; bases outside the gene matches: 3.

In regard to this clone: The read halts 3 residues ahead of the CDR3 end, with the missing end drawn from the germline J gene. The J gene is TRBJ2-7, the V gene TRBV6-1; 9 bases align to TRBD2. Germline CDR1 reads MNHNS; CDR2 reads SASEGT. The CDR3 is 14 amino acids. With 3 bases clipped from V and 6 bases from J, the junction kept 6 bases outside the gene matches. Partial CDR3 DNA: TGTGCCAGCAGTGAGGCGGGAGGGCCAGGCGAG. Translation: CASSEAGGPGE. The CDR3, in full, reads CASSEAGGPGEQYF.

On this clone itself: The read terminates 3 residues ahead of where the CDR3 ends, so the germline J gene completes it. The chain links TRBV5-1 to TRBJ2-2; TRBD1 is a possible D gene (5 bases). The CDR3 loop spans 13 amino acids. Germline loops: CDR1 SGHRS, CDR2 YFSETQ. CDR3 sequence: CASSRTTNEKLFF. The CDR3 bases that were read are TGCGCCAGCAGCCGGACAACTAATGAAAAG.